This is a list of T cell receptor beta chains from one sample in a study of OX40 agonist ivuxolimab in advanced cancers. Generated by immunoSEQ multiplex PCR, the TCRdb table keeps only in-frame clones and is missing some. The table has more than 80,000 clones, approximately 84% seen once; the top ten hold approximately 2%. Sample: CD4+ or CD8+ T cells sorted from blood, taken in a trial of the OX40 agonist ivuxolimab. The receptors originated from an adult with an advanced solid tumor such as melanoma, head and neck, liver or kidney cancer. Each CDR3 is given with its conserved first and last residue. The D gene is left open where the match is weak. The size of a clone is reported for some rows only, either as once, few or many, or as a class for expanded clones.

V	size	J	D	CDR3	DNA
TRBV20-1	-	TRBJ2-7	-	CSAPGVYEQYF	TGCAGTGCCCCGGGCGTCTACGAGCAGTACTTC
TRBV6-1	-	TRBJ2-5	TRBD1	CASSAGQGVETQYF	TGTGCCAGCAGTGCCGGACAGGGTGTAGAGACCCAGTACTTC
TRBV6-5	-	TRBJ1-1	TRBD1	CASSTGVEAFF	TGTGCCAGCAGTACAGGGGTTGAAGCTTTCTTT
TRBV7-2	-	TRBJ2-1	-	CASSTGVYNEQFF	TGTGCCAGCAGCACGGGAGTATACAATGAGCAGTTCTTC
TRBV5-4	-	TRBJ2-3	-	CASSLYEADTQYF	TGTGCCAGCAGCTTGTATGAGGCAGATACGCAGTATTTT
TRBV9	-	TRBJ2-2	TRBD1	CASSVNRGHGGELFF	TGTGCCAGCAGCGTAAACAGGGGGCATGGCGGGGAGCTGTTTTTT
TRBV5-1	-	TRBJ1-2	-	CASSLSRTDYGYTF	TGCGCCAGCAGCTTGTCGAGGACAGACTATGGCTACACCTTC
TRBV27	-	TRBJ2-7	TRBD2	CASSSLSSGSYEQYF	TGTGCCAGCAGTTCCCTTTCTAGCGGGAGCTACGAGCAGTACTTC
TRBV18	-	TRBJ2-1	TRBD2	CASSPPGLAGGSYNEQFF	TGTGCCAGCTCACCACCGGGACTAGCGGGAGGGTCCTACAATGAGCAGTTCTTC
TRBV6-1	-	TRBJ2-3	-	CASRIWAPDTQYF	TGTGCCAGCAGGATCTGGGCCCCAGATACGCAGTATTTT
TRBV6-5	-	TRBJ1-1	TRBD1	CASSLMTGETEAFF	TGTGCCAGCAGTTTGATGACAGGGGAGACTGAAGCTTTCTTT
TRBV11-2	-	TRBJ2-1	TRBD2	CASSPIAGGLNSEQFF	TGTGCCAGCAGCCCCATAGCGGGAGGGCTTAACAGTGAGCAGTTCTTC
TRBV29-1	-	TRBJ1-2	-	CSGSGGDYGYTF	TGCAGCGGAAGTGGAGGGGACTATGGCTACACCTTC
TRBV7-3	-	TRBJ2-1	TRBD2	CASSPRLAGSNEQFF	TGTGCCAGCAGCCCCCGACTAGCGGGGAGCAATGAGCAGTTCTTC
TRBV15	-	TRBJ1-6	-	CATSRDWSYNSPLHF	TGTGCCACCAGCAGAGATTGGAGTTATAATTCACCCCTCCACTTT
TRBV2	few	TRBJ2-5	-	CASSDWETQYF	TGTGCCAGCAGTGATTGGGAGACCCAGTACTTC